This TCR beta chain stems from a study of CD8+ T cells in alopecia areata. Study at large: Those patients who were treated received oral tofacitinib, which was given at 5 to 10 mg twice daily for moderate-to-severe alopecia areata. Patients took tofacitinib for 6 to 18 months, followed by 6 drug-free months.

With regard to this clone: Its antigen is undetermined.

Sequencing templates came from extracted RNA that was reverse transcribed into cDNA. The data were produced by immunoSEQ multiplex PCR, yet TCRdb's version contains in-frame clones alone and is incomplete. Of about 300,000 clones in the sample, roughly 60% are singletons; the top ten hold roughly 1.8%. Stated treatment: oral pan-JAK inhibitor, 5-10 mg twice daily. Findings and limits, study-wide: When scalp samples are sequenced, resident alphabeta T cells of normal skin are also captured.

Per the germline V gene, CDR1 is SGHTA and CDR2 is FQGNSA. J gave up 3 bases and V 7 bases, and 20 bases lay outside the gene matches. CDR3 length: 18 amino acids. The receptor's source is a human donor with alopecia areata. The V call is TRBV7-2, the J call TRBJ2-7, with TRBD2 matching 8 bases. Sequenced here: CD4+ T cells sorted from blood, sampled at week 24, from a patient treated with tofacitinib. Here the CDR3 DNA reads TGTGCCAGCACCCCAGGGGCTAGCGGGTGGTGGGGGGACTACGAGCAGTACTTC. Protein product: CASTPGASGWWGDYEQYF.